This T cell receptor beta chain stems from a study of long-term antiretroviral therapy in people with HIV. Runs used v3.0 of the immunoSEQ assay and were done at survey level. Measured with immunoSEQ multiplex PCR; TCRdb has only the in-frame clones, and not every one. The table lists about 39,000 clones, around 83% of them singletons, with about 6% in the top ten. Germline CDR1 KGHSH, CDR2 LQKENI. This CDR3 region has 12 residues. V shed 3 bases and J shed 5 bases, with 4 bases lying between them. Treatment for all HIV-infected participants took place in the United States. The material sequenced was unsorted PBMCs, taken 3.1 years after starting antiretroviral therapy. The sequence derives from a woman aged 50 to 60 with HIV. This rearrangement joins TRBV18 to TRBJ1-4, with unresolved D. In DNA form, the CDR3 reads TGTGCCAGCTCACCGGAGAATGAAAAACTGTTTTTT. It translates to CASSPENEKLFF.